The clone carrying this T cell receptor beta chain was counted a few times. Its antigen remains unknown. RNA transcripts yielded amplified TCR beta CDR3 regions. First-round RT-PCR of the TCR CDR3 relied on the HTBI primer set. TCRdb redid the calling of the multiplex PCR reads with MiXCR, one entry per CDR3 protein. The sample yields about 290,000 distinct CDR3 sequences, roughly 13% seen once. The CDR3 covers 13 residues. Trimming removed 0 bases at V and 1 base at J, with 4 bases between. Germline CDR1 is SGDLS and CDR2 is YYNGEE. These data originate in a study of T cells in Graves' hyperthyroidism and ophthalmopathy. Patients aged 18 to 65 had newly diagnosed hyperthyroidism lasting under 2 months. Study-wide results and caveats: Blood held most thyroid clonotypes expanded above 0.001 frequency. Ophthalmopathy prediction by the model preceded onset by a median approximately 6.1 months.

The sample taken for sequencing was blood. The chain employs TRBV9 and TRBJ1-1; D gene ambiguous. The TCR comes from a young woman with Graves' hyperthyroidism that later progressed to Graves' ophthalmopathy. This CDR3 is CASSVGKNTEAFF. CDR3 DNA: TGTGCCAGCAGCGTAGGGAAGAACACTGAAGCTTTCTTT.